Below, 13 T cell receptor beta chains from the same sample are listed, as sequenced in a study of shared clonotypes between healthy human individuals. Method: immunoSEQ multiplex PCR; TCRdb's copy keeps in-frame clones and lacks some. The top ten clones hold approximately 0.4% of a sample with approximately 2,300,000 clones, around 92% of them seen once. Sequenced: naive CD4+ T cells from PBMCs. Described subset: CD45RA+ positively selected. These receptors all stem from a man aged 18 to 30 in good health. Some clones in this sample may be carry-over from other donors' samples.

The rearrangement joins TRBV5-4 to TRBJ1-1; 8 bases are a match to TRBD1. Germline V gene lookup returns CDR1 SGHNT and CDR2 YYREEE (reference sequence). This CDR3 has 16 residues. The V gene end was trimmed by 0 bases and the J gene end by 2 bases; junction bases not matched to a gene: 6. The DNA of the CDR3 is TGTGCCAGCAGCTTGGTAGGACAGGGTCGTAACACTGAAGCTTTCTTT. The encoded protein is CASSLVGQGRNTEAFF.

The table lists this clone with a count of one. This sequence joins TRBV19 and TRBJ1-2, with 9 nucleotides matching TRBD1. With V trimmed by 4 bases and J by 4 bases, 7 bases remained unmatched. The germline gives CDR1 LNHDA, CDR2 SQIVND (reference sequence). CDR3 length equals 15 residues. CDR3 nucleotide sequence: TGTGCCAGTAGTAGGGCGACAGGGGGAGGCTATGGCTACACCTTC. Translation gives CASSRATGGGYGYTF. The entire variable domain, with the rest obtained from reference TRBV19 and TRBJ1-2, is as follows: DGGITQSPKYLFRKEGQNVTLSCEQNLNHDAMYWYRQDPGQGLRLIYYSQIVNDFQKGDIAEGYSVSREKKESFPLTVTSAQKNPTAFYLCASSRATGGGYGYTFGSGTRLTVV.

The genes are TRBV6-1 and TRBJ1-5; D gene unclear. There are 13 residues in the CDR3. Per the germline V gene, CDR1 is MNHNS and CDR2 is SASEGT. The V end lost 2 bases, the J end lost 6 bases, and 8 bases lay between the germline ends. The CDR3 is CASSEFRGQPQHF. CDR3 nucleotide sequence: TGTGCCAGCAGTGAATTCCGGGGTCAGCCCCAGCATTTT.

The chain uses TRBV13 and TRBJ2-6, with D possibly matching TRBD1 (6 bases). This CDR3 is 16 amino acids long. The ends were cut back, 4 bases at V and 3 bases at J, with 13 bases in the middle. Germline loops: CDR1 PRHDT, CDR2 FYEKMQ (reference sequence). In DNA, the CDR3 is TGTGCCAGCAGCTGTGCCGAGGGGGATGGGGCCAACGTCCTGACTTTC. The encoded protein is CASSCAEGDGANVLTF.

The CDR3 here is CASRADRKTEAFF. In DNA, the CDR3 is TGTGCCAGCAGGGCGGACAGGAAGACTGAAGCTTTCTTT. The chain links TRBV27 to TRBJ1-1; 7 bases map to TRBD1. The V gene end was trimmed by 6 bases and the J gene end by 5 bases; junction bases not matched to a gene: 6. Germline V lookup: CDR1 MNHEY, CDR2 SMNVEV (reference sequence). The CDR3 is 13 amino acids.

The chain carries TRBV5-4 and TRBJ2-1; D perhaps matches TRBD1 (6 bases). CDR3 length equals 15 residues. V was trimmed by 2 bases and J by 4 bases, leaving 13 bases between them. Germline CDR1 SGHNT, CDR2 YYREEE (reference sequence). The CDR3 region has the DNA TGTGCCAGCAGCTTACGAGGGGACATTTACAATGAGCAGTTCTTC. Residues: CASSLRGDIYNEQFF.

This chain uses TRBV5-1 with TRBJ2-1, with unresolved D. The CDR3 has 15 amino acids. The germline V and J ends were trimmed by 0 bases and 4 bases, with 11 bases remaining between them. Germline assignment: CDR1 SGHRS and CDR2 YFSETQ. For the CDR3, the DNA is TGCGCCAGCAGCTTGGGTGGCAGACTTTACAATGAGCAGTTCTTC. It specifies CASSLGGRLYNEQFF.

This clone appeared a single time. The V and J genes are TRBV7-9 and TRBJ2-1, with TRBD2 matching over 9 bases. Germline V lookup: CDR1 SEHNR, CDR2 FQNEAQ (reference sequence). The CDR3 has 16 amino acids. With 1 base clipped from V and 5 bases from J, the junction kept 6 bases outside the gene matches. The CDR3 spells CASSLVPSGVHNEQFF. The CDR3 bases are TGTGCCAGCAGCTTAGTTCCTAGCGGGGTACACAATGAGCAGTTCTTC. The variable domain in full, completed from reference TRBV7-9 and TRBJ2-1, reads DTGVSQNPRHKITKRGQNVTFRCDPISEHNRLYWYRQTLGQGPEFLTYFQNEAQLEKSRLLSDRFSAERPKGSFSTLEIQRTEQGDSAMYLCASSLVPSGVHNEQFFGPGTRLTVL.

The rearrangement joins TRBV19 to TRBJ2-2; D remains ambiguous. V lost 5 bases and J lost 4, with 14 bases in between. Per the germline V gene, CDR1 is LNHDA and CDR2 is SQIVND (reference sequence). The CDR3 spans 15 residues. DNA for the CDR3: TGTGCCAGTAGTGTTGGTTTAGGTCGCACCGGGGAGCTGTTTTTT. Translation: CASSVGLGRTGELFF.

The chain is built from TRBV6-5 and TRBJ1-1, with D perhaps TRBD1 (6 bases). The CDR3 runs 15 residues. Trimming removed 0 bases at V and 3 bases at J, with 11 bases between. Germline loops: CDR1 MNHEY, CDR2 SVGAGI. The CDR3 region has the DNA TGTGCCAGCAGTTACTCTACAGGGAGGGACACTGAAGCTTTCTTT. It translates to CASSYSTGRDTEAFF.

The gene calls are TRBV7-2 and TRBJ2-1, with 12 bases identical to TRBD2. Trimming at V came to 5 bases and at J to 8 bases, leaving 7 bases not matched to a gene. This CDR3 spans 15 amino acids. Looked up from germline, CDR1 is SGHTA and CDR2 is FQGNSA. CDR3: CASSPSSGRAHEQFF. In DNA, the CDR3 is TGTGCCAGCAGCCCCTCTAGCGGGAGGGCCCATGAGCAGTTCTTC.

The chain links TRBV7-9 to TRBJ2-3; D may be TRBD2 (5 bases). The CDR3 contains 14 residues. Trimming left V 4 bases short and J 2 bases short, with 10 bases between. CDR1 and CDR2 from the germline V gene are SEHNR and FQNEAQ (reference sequence). This CDR3 is CASSSVAFTDTQYF. CDR3 DNA: TGTGCCAGCAGCTCTGTAGCGTTCACAGATACGCAGTATTTT.

The gene calls are TRBV5-6 and TRBJ2-5; TRBD1 might be the D (7 bases). V lost 3 bases, J lost 1 base, and 16 bases lay in between. This CDR3 spans 16 amino acids. Germline loops: CDR1 SGHDT, CDR2 YYEEEE. The CDR3 bases are TGTGCCAGCAGCTGGGGGGACAGAGTCTTCCAAGAGACCCAGTACTTC. Amino acids: CASSWGDRVFQETQYF. The entire variable domain, with the rest obtained from reference TRBV5-6 and TRBJ2-5, is as follows: DAGVTQSPTHLIKTRGQQVTLRCSPKSGHDTVSWYQQALGQGPQFIFQYYEEEERQRGNFPDRFSGHQFPNYSSELNVNALLLGDSALYLCASSWGDRVFQETQYFGPGTRLLVL.